The 6 T cell receptor beta chains listed next were all sequenced from one sample in a study of T cell responses to AZD1222 COVID-19 vaccine. The assay was immunoSEQ multiplex PCR, and TCRdb's table has in-frame clones only and misses some. The table has 150,000 or so clones, around 90% seen once. Source: peripheral blood, taken 28 days after the second AZD1222 dose. These receptors all stem from an adult who received the AZD1222 COVID-19 vaccine.

Comment on this clone: The sample has other DNA sequences that encode this CDR3 too. This rearrangement joins TRBV6-5 to TRBJ1-2; D not resolved. CDR3 length equals 12 residues. V was shortened by 0 bases and J by 6 bases, with 5 bases between the two germline ends. CDR1 and CDR2 from the germline V gene are MNHEY and SVGAGI. CDR3 nucleotide sequence: TGTGCCAGCAGTTACTCGGGTGATGGCTACACCTTC. Residues: CASSYSGDGYTF.

The rearrangement uses TRBV9 and TRBJ2-1, with a tentative D call TRBD2 (5 bases). With 0 bases removed from V and 0 bases from J, the gap between germline ends came to 10 bases. The CDR3 sequence is 16 residues long. Per germline, CDR1 SGDLS and CDR2 YYNGEE. CDR3 sequence reads: CASSVGGSRSYNEQFF. CDR3 sequence (DNA): TGTGCCAGCAGCGTAGGAGGGTCCCGCTCCTACAATGAGCAGTTCTTC.

This chain connects TRBV6-5 to TRBJ2-7; tentative D call: TRBD2 (6 bases). Trimming stripped 6 bases from V and 3 bases from J, with 15 bases between. Germline-derived CDR1 and CDR2 are MNHEY and SVGAGI. CDR3 size: 14 residues. The CDR3 is CASSYGRARYEQYF. DNA of the CDR3: TGTGCCAGCAGCTACGGGAGAGCCCGCTACGAGCAGTACTTC.

The table lists this clone with a few counts. J is TRBJ1-1 and V is TRBV28, with no clear D. Germline CDR1 reads MDHEN; CDR2 reads SYDVKM. The V and J ends lost 5 bases and 11 bases respectively, with 12 bases between them. CDR3 length equals 11 residues. CDR3 loop: CASSVDLAAFF. The CDR3 DNA follows: TGTGCCAGCAGTGTTGACCTCGCGGCTTTCTTT.

The chain uses TRBV9 and TRBJ2-1; D gene uncertain. CDR1 is SGDLS, CDR2 YYNGEE, per germline. Deletions cut 0 bases from V and 10 bases from J, with 8 bases between. The CDR3 has 12 amino acids. The CDR3 region is CASSVGPREQFF. The CDR3 nucleotides are TGTGCCAGCAGCGTAGGTCCCAGGGAGCAGTTCTTC.

This clone was detected only a few times. The V and J genes are TRBV7-8 and TRBJ1-6; no reliable D call. Trimming shortened V by 4 bases and J by 9 bases, and 7 bases separated the two germline ends. The CDR3 length is 12 residues. Germline V gene lookup returns CDR1 SGHVS and CDR2 FQNEAQ. The CDR3 coding sequence is TGTGCCAGCAGCTCCACGGCTTCACCCCTCCACTTT. It translates to CASSSTASPLHF.